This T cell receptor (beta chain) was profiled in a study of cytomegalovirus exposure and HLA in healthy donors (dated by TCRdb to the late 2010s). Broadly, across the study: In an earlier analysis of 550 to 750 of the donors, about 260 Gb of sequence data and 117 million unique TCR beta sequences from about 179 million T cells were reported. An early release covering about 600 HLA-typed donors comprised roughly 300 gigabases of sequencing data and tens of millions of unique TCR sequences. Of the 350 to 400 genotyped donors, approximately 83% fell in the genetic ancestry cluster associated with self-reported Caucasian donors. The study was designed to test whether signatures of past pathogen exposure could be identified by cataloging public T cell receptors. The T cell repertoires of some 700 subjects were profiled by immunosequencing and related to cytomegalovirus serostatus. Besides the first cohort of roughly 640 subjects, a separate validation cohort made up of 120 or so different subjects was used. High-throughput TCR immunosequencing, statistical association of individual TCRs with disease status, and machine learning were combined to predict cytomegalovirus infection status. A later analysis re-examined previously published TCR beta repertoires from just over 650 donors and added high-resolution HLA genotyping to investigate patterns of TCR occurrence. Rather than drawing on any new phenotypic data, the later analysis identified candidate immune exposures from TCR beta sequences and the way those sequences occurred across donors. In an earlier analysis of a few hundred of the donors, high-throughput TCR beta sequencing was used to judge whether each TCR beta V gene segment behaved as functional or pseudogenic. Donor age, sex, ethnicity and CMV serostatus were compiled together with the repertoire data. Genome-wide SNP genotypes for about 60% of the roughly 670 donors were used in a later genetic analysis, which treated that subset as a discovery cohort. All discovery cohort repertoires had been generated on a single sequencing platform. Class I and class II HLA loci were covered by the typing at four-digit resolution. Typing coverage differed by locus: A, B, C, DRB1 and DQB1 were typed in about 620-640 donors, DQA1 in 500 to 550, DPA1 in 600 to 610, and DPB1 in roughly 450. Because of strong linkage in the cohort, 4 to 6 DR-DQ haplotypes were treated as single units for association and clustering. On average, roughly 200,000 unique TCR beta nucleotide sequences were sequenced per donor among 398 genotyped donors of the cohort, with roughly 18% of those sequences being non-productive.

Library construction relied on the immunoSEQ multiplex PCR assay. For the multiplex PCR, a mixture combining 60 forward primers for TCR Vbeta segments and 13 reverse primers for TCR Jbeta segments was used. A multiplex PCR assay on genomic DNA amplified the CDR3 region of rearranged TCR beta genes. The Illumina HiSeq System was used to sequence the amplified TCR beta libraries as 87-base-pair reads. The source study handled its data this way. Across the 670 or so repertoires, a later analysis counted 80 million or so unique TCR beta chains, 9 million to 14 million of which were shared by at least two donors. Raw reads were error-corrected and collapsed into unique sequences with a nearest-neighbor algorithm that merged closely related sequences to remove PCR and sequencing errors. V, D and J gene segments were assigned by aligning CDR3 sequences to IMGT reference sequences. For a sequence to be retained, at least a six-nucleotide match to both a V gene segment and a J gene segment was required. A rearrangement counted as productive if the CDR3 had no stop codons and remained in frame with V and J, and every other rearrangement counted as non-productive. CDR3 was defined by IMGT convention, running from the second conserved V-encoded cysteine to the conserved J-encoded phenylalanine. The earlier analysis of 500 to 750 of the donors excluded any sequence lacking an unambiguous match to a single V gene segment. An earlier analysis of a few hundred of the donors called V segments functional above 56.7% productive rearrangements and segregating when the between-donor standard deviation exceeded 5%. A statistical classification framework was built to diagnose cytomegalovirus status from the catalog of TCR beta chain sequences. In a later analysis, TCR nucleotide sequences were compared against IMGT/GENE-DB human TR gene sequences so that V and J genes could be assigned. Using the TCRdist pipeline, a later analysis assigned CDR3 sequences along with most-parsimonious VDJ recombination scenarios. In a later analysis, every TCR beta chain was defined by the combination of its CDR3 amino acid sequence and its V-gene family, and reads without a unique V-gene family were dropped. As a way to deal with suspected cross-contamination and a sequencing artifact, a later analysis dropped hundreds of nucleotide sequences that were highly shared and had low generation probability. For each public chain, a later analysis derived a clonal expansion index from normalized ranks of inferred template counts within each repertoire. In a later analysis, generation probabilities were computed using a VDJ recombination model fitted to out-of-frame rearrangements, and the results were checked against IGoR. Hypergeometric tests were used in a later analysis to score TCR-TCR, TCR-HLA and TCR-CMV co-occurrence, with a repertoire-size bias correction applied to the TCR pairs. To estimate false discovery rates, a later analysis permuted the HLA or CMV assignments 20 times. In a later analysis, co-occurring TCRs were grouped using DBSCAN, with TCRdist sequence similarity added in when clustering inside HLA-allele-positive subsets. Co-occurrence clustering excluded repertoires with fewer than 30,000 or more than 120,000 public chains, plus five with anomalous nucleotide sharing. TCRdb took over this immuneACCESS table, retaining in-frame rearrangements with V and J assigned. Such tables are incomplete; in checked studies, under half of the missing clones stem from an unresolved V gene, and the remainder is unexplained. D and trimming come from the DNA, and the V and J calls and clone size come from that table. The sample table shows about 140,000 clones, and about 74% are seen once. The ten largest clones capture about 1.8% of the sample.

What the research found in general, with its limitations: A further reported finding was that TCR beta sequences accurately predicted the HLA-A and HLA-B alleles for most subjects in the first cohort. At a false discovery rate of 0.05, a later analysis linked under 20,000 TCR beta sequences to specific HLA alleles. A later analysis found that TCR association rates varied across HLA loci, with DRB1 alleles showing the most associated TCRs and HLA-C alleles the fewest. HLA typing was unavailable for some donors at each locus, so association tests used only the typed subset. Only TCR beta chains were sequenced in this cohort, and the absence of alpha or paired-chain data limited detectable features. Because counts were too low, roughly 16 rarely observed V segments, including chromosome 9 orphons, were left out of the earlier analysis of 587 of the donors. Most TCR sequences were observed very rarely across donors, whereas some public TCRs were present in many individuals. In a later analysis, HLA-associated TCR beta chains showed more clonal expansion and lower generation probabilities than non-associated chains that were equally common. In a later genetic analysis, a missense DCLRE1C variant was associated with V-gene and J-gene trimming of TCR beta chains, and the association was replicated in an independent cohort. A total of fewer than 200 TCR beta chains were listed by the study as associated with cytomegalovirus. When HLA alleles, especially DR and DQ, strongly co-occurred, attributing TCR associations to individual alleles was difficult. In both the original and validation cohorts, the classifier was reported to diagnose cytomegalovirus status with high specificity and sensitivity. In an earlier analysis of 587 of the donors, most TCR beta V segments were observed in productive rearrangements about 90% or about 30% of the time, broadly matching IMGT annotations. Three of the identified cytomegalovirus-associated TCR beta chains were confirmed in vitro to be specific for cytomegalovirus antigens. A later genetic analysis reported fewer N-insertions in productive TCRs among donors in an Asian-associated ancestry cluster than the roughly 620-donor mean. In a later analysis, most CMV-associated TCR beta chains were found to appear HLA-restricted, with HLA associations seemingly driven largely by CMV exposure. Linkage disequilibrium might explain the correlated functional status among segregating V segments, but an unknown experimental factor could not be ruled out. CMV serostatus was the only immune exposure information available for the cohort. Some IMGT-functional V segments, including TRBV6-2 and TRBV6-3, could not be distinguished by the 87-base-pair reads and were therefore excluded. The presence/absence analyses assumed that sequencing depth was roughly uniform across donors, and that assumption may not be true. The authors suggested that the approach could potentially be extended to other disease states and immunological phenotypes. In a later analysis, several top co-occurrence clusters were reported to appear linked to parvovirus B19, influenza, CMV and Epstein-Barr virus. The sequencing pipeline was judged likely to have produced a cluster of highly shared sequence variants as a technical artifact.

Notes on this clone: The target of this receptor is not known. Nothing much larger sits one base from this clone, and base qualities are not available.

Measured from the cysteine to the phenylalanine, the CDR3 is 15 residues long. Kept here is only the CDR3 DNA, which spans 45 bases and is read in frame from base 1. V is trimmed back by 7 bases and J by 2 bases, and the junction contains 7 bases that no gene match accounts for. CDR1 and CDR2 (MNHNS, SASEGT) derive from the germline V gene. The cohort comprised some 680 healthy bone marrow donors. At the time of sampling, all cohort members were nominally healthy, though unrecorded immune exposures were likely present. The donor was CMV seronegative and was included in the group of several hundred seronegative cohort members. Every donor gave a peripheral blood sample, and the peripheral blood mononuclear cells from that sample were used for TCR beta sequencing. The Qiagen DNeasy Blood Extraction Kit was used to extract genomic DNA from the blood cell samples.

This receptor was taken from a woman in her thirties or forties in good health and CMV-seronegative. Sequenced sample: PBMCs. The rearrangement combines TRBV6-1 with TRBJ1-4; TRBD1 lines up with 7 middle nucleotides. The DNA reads TGTGCCAGCAAGGAGGGGGCAGGGACTAATGAAAAACTGTTTTTT. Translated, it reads CASKEGAGTNEKLFF.